This section outlines one T cell receptor (beta chain) sequence together with its context. Its antigen target is currently unknown. Base qualities are not recorded, but no much larger clone differs from it by a single base. The sample originates from a study of beta chain features in type 1 diabetes (dated by TCRdb to the late 2010s). For the study in its entirety: Patients and healthy donors did not differ in mean age, gender distribution, total cell number or subset yield. The study compared the TCRB repertoires of sorted circulating CD4+ T cell subsets in recently diagnosed type 1 diabetes patients with those in matched healthy donors. A total of approximately 100,000,000 sorted cells were examined across all samples, and the number of cells per subset was strongly correlated with RNA yield. Regulatory and stem cell-like memory subsets were isolated from only 8 patients and about 8 healthy donors, whereas naive and central memory subsets came from all 30 or so donors. The investigation overall reported the following: Because cDNA was sequenced instead of genomic DNA, highly expressing activated cells could be over-represented, though the groups showed no difference in activation or CD3 levels. In all four CD4+ subsets, TCRB CDR3 length was moderately but significantly shorter in type 1 diabetes patients. Shorter templates might have been favored by PCR, but patient and control samples were amplified and corrected together, so both groups would have been affected equally by any skew. Naive, central memory and regulatory TCRB repertoires appeared more similar among patients than among healthy donors. Because small numbers of individuals were included in the HLA sub-analyses, any influence of HLA type on TCRB rearrangement was left unresolved. At VDJ recombination sites, patients with type 1 diabetes made fewer insertions and deleted more nucleotides, a pattern implying thymic rearrangement abnormalities.

The entire amount of isolated RNA was reverse transcribed using the High Capacity cDNA Reverse Transcription Kit, so the sequenced TCRB transcripts were expressed ones. Deep immunoSEQ sequencing was applied to naive, central memory and regulatory T cell samples, giving an average of approximately 4 million total reads per sample. After sorted cells were lysed in RLT buffer, RNA was extracted with DNase-treated RNeasy Micro or Mini kits, with the choice depending on cell number. Each cell subset was processed on its own to prevent cross-contamination, while patient and healthy donor samples were processed together. Using the immunoSEQ multiplex PCR, TCRB sequences were amplified from cDNA into 87-bp fragments spanning the CDR3 region. Sequencing of the amplicons was done on the Illumina HiSeq platform. The published analysis was carried out like this. PCR bias was computationally corrected using synthetic template baselines, reads within Hamming distance 2 were collapsed, and singletons that could not be merged were discarded. Reads were aligned against IMGT so that V, D and J genes, CDR3 length and insertions or deletions at six rearrangement sites could be assigned. Within each subset, clonotype counts were normalized to the number of sorted cells before true diversity and Gini coefficients were calculated with the tcR R package. The overlap coefficient, calculated on TCRB nucleotide sequences, was used to quantify repertoire sharing. TCRdb's version of the immuneACCESS table is confined to in-frame rearrangements and falls short of the full clone set. An unresolved V gene accounts for under half of the shortfall where checked; the remainder is of unknown origin. That table supplies the V and J calls and clone size; D and trimming were determined from the DNA. Across this sample there are around 40,000 clones, with about 66% seen only once. The biggest ten clones account for about 2.1% of the sample.

From each donor, a single peripheral blood sample of about 116 mL on average was drawn into heparinised tubes. A BD FACSAria II and a panel including CD45RO, CCR7, CD25, CD127, CD95 and CD27 were used to sort naive, central memory, regulatory and stem cell-like memory CD4+ T cells. All sorted populations exceeded 95% purity. PBMCs were isolated right away by Lymphoprep density gradient centrifugation and were stained directly, without culture. So that batch effects would be minimized, each experiment stained and sorted samples in pairs, pairing one healthy donor with one patient. V is cut by 3 bases and J by 5 bases, and the space between the germline ends is 13 bases. The CDR3 runs 13 residues from the cysteine to the phenylalanine. Of the read, only the CDR3 DNA is kept; its 39 bases are in frame from base 1. Reading the germline V gene gives CDR1 SQVTM and CDR2 ANQGSEA.

The TCR comes from a woman between 18 and 29 years old with type 1 diabetes. The V and J genes are TRBV29-1 and TRBJ1-2; the D segment could be TRBD1, given 6 matching bases. The sequencing sample was made of Tregs from blood. The cell subset or site label on this specimen signifies: regulatory CD4+ T cells. CDR3 protein: CSVETGPGYGYTF. The nucleotide sequence is TGCAGCGTTGAGACAGGACCAGGATATGGCTACACCTTC.